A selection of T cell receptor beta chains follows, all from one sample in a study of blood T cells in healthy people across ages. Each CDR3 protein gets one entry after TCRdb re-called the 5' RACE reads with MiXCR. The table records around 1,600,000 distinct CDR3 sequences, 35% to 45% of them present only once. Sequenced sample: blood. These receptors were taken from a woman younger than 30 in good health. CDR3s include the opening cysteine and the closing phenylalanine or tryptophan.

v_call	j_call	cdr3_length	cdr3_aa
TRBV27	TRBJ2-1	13	CASTSYAYNEQFF
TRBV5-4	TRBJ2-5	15	CASRPRLAAQETQYF
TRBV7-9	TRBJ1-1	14	CASSLKGSRTEAFF
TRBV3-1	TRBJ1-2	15	CASSQRGTANYGYTF
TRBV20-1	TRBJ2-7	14	CSATGTGYSYEQYF
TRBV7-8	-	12	CASSLEKREQYF
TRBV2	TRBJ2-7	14	CATFLADRAGEQYF
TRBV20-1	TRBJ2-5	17	CSVTGRGGTSGQETQYF
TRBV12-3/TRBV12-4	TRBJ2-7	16	CASSLGLAGGWGGQYF
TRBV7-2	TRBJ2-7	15	CASCSTSGSSNEQYF
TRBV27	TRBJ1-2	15	CASSFGGGASYGYTF
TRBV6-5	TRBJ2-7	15	CASSYSELGGYEQYF
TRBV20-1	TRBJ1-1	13	CSARQGGNTEAFF
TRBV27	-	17	CASSSLLVRPGPYEQYF
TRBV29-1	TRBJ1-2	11	CSVGSYGGYTF
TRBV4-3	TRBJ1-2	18	CASSQASGQGTPGYGYTF
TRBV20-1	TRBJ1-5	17	CSASGTLGQGVNQPQHF
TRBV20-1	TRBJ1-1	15	CSAVTQGAWNTEAFF
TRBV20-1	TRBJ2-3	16	CSARDLKRGGTDTQYF
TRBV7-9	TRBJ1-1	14	CASRRTDPNTEAFF
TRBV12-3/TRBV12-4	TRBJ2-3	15	CASSFGSGGSDTQYF
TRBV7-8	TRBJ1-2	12	CASRSTGEGYTF
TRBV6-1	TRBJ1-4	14	CASRETGVGEKLFF
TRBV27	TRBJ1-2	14	CASSTSGTPYGYTF
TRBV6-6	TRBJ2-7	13	CASSYGRASEQYF
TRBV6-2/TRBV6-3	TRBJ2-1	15	CASSDPGQGFDEQFF
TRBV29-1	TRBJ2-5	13	CSAAEGLARTQYF
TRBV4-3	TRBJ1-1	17	CASSLGAGLVRNTEAFF
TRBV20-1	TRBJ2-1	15	CSASAGGPWVNEQFF
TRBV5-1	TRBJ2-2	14	CASSIRLNTGELFF
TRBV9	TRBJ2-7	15	CASSFRGSGGYEQYF
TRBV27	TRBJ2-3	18	CASSPGPRELAFGDTQYF
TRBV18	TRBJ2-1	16	CASSSDTSGNRNEQFF
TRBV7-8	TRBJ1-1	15	CASSLQGRVNTEAFF
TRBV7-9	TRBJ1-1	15	CASSSDSAQNTEAFF
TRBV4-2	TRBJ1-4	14	CASSQADRVEKLFF
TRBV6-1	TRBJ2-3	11	CASGWQDTQYF
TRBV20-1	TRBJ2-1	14	CSAYRDSFRDEQFF
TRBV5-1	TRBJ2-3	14	CASSGGGLLDTQYF
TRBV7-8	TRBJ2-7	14	CASSPMPGSNEQYF
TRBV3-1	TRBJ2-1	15	CASSQAFSGSNEQFF
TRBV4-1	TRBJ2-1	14	CASSQEWVNNEQFF
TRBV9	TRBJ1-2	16	CASSKDRGQANYGYTF
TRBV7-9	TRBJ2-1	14	CASSFGLPYNEQFF
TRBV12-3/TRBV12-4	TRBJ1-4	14	CASSYRGASEKLFF
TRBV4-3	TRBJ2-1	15	CASSQTLTSDHEQFF
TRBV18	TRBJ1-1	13	CASSPQDNTEAFF
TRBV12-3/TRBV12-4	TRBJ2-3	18	CANISSPGTGLSTDTQYF
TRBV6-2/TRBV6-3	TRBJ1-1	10	CASSQGQAFF
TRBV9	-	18	CASSVGPWTSGSYNEQYF
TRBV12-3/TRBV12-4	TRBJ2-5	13	CASSKDGQETQYF
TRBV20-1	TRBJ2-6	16	CSARDQAPSGANVLTF
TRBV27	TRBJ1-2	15	CASSLSSAGNYGYTF